This record covers a single TCR beta chain. Its target is unknown. The CDR3 spans 15 residues. The germline V gene encodes CDR1 MNHEY and CDR2 SVGEGT. The V end was cut by 2 bases, the J end by 0 bases, with 8 bases between. TCRdb re-called the RT-PCR reads with MiXCR, one entry per CDR3 protein. The repertoire holds around 650,000 distinct CDR3 sequences, 15% to 18% seen once, with 9.5% to 13% in the top ten. This specimen comes from a study of response to subunit inactivated influenza vaccine. Findings and limits, study-wide: Only a handful of new T cells, the authors suggested, are recruited with each seasonal influenza vaccination.

This sequence originates from a man between 50 and 59 years old who received an inactivated influenza vaccine. The rearrangement uses TRBV6-2 or TRBV6-3 and TRBJ2-4; D perhaps matches TRBD2 (6 bases). The material was PBMCs from blood, obtained 12 days after vaccination. CDR3 protein: CASSYAGLAKNIQYF. CDR3 DNA: TGTGCCAGCAGTTACGCGGGACTAGCCAAAAACATTCAGTACTTC.